The next 14 T cell receptor beta chains were all read from a single sample in a study of cytomegalovirus exposure and HLA in healthy donors. The PCR employed 60 Vbeta primers together with 13 Jbeta primers. Clones were sequenced by immunoSEQ multiplex PCR, and TCRdb holds only the in-frame ones, with some missing. The table includes roughly 140,000 clones, approximately 77% detected once. Sequenced: PBMCs. The source is a man aged 18-30 years in good health and CMV-seronegative.

J is TRBJ2-1 and V is TRBV4-1; 15 nucleotides align to TRBD2. The CDR3 runs to 16 residues. CDR1 is MGHRA, CDR2 YSYEKL, per germline. With V trimmed by 0 bases and J by 10 bases, 4 bases remained unmatched. The CDR3 DNA reads as TGCGCCAGCAGCCAAGATGGACTAGCGGGAGGGGAAGAGCAGTTCTTC. Protein: CASSQDGLAGGEEQFF.

The chain uses TRBV6-5 and TRBJ2-7; 12 nucleotides align to TRBD2. V was pared by 6 bases and J by 7 bases, with 7 bases of the junction left unmatched. The germline gives CDR1 MNHEY, CDR2 SVGAGI. This CDR3 has 14 amino acids. The CDR3 loop reads CASREILAGGEQYF. The CDR3 DNA reads as TGTGCCAGCAGGGAAATACTAGCGGGAGGTGAGCAGTACTTC.

Here the CDR3 reads CASSPQGGSEAFF. In DNA form, the CDR3 reads TGTGCCAGCAGCCCCCAGGGGGGCTCTGAAGCTTTCTTT. This rearrangement joins TRBV7-8 to TRBJ1-1; 7 positions match TRBD1. V trimming: 5 bases; J trimming: 6 bases; junction bases outside the gene matches: 6. The CDR3 extends over 13 amino acids. The germline gives CDR1 SGHVS, CDR2 FQNEAQ.

The rearrangement joins TRBV2 to TRBJ2-2; D ambiguous. CDR3 length: 14 residues. CDR1 and CDR2 from the germline V gene are SNHLY and FYNNEI. Trimming took 2 bases from V and 2 from J, leaving 6 bases between them. The CDR3 nucleotides are TGTGCCAGCAGTGAAAGCGCCAACACCGGGGAGCTGTTTTTT. It translates to CASSESANTGELFF.

The rearrangement uses TRBV28 and TRBJ2-7; D is unresolved. V lost 3 bases and J 1 base, leaving 13 bases between the germline ends. CDR3 size: 15 residues. Germline V gene sequence: CDR1 MDHEN, CDR2 SYDVKM. The CDR3 spells CASSFIPVYSYEQYF. The CDR3 DNA reads as TGTGCCAGCAGTTTTATCCCGGTTTATTCCTACGAGCAGTACTTC.

This clone has only a few counts. This chain connects TRBV5-3 to TRBJ1-4, with D unclear. TRBV5-3 is an ORF, with its function uncertain. CDR3 length: 14 residues. The germline V and J ends were trimmed by 4 bases and 4 bases, with 11 bases remaining between them. The CDR3 DNA reads TGTGCCAGAAGCGGAGGACGGATTAATGAAAAACTGTTTTTT. Translating it yields CARSGGRINEKLFF.

The rearrangement joins TRBV28 to TRBJ1-3; TRBD1 is a possible D gene (5 bases). Per the germline V gene, CDR1 is MDHEN and CDR2 is SYDVKM. The CDR3 covers 15 residues. The V and J ends lost 5 bases and 0 bases respectively, with 11 bases between them. For the CDR3, the DNA is TGTGCCAGCAGTGCCTTAGACAGCTCTGGAAACACCATATATTTT. Amino acids: CASSALDSSGNTIYF.

The chain employs TRBV5-4 and TRBJ2-5, with D possibly TRBD1 on 6 matching bases. The CDR3 has 13 amino acids. Trimming removed 0 bases from V and 7 bases from J, with 10 bases in between. Germline assignment: CDR1 SGHNT and CDR2 YYREEE (reference sequence). CDR3 coding DNA: TGTGCCAGCAGCTTGGACAGGGTGGGGACCCAGTACTTC. The encoded protein is CASSLDRVGTQYF.

The J gene is TRBJ2-3, the V gene TRBV7-2; 11 bases match TRBD1. In germline, CDR1 is SGHTA, CDR2 FQGNSA. The ends lost 8 bases at V and 2 bases at J; junction bases unmatched: 6. This CDR3 is built from 15 residues. The CDR3 bases are TGTGCCAGCGGGGGACAGGGGGTAACCACAGATACGCAGTATTTT. Its protein product is CASGGQGVTTDTQYF.

This rearrangement joins TRBV7-8 to TRBJ2-3, with 14 bases that match TRBD2. V shed 7 bases, J shed 6 bases, and the junction held 18 bases outside the gene matches. Per the germline V gene, CDR1 is SGHVS and CDR2 is FQNEAQ. CDR3 size: 19 residues. The CDR3 sequence is CASTLKAKTSGRARDTQYF. The DNA of the CDR3 is TGTGCCAGCACCCTAAAAGCCAAGACTAGCGGGAGGGCTAGGGATACGCAGTATTTT.

In nucleotides, the CDR3 is TGTGCCAGCAGCTTAGGAAGGGGCAGGGACTTGACTGGGGCCAACGTCCTGACTTTC. This gives the protein CASSLGRGRDLTGANVLTF. V and J are TRBV7-8 and TRBJ2-6, with D possibly being TRBD2 (6 bases). Germline values: CDR1 SGHVS, CDR2 FQNEAQ. The CDR3 has 19 amino acids. V shed 1 base and J shed 2 bases, with 18 bases lying between them.

This chain uses TRBV5-1 with TRBJ1-2; possibly TRBD1 for D (6 bases). This CDR3 spans 14 amino acids. V was trimmed by 0 bases and J by 8 bases, leaving 14 bases between them. CDR1 is SGHRS and CDR2 is YFSETQ in the germline V gene. CDR3 sequence reads: CASSLDRASEGYTF. CDR3 nucleotide sequence: TGCGCCAGCAGCTTGGACAGGGCCTCGGAGGGCTACACCTTC.

On this clone itself: A junction end diverges from the germline sequence, so it may reflect a read error. This chain links TRBV30 with TRBJ2-1; 10 bases agree with TRBD2. This CDR3 comprises 14 residues. Germline-derived CDR1 and CDR2 are GTSNPN and SVGIG (reference sequence). The CDR3 DNA reads as TGTGCCTGGAGTGTGGGGACTAGCGTGACTCCTAGGATCTTC. Translating it yields CAWSVGTSVTPRIF.

J is TRBJ2-5 and V is TRBV11-2; TRBD1 matches at 8 bases. The trim removed 1 base at V and 2 bases at J, leaving 3 bases unmatched. The germline gives CDR1 SGHAT, CDR2 FQNNGV. The CDR3 covers 15 residues. Written as DNA, the CDR3 is TGTGCCAGCAGCTTAGTGGGACAGGATCAAGAGACCCAGTACTTC. Translating it yields CASSLVGQDQETQYF.